This TCR beta chain was found in a study of Graves' ophthalmopathy and Graves' hyperthyroidism. As the template, RNA transcripts were used to amplify TCR beta CDR3 regions. RT-PCR was first run with HTBI primers, then multiplex PCR in a second round. TCRdb recomputed calls from the multiplex PCR reads with MiXCR, one row per CDR3 protein. The profile shows hundreds of thousands of distinct CDR3 sequences, just over 40% of them singletons. V lost 4 bases and J lost 9; bases outside the gene matches: 17. The germline V gene has CDR1 SEHNR and CDR2 FQNEAQ (reference sequence). The CDR3 contains 16 residues.

This chain connects TRBV7-9 to TRBJ2-7; 8 bases agree with TRBD2. This TCR derives from an adult man with Graves' ophthalmopathy. The sample was peripheral blood. CDR3 protein: CASSSTGGGLEDTQYF. The CDR3 bases are TGTGCCAGCAGCTCGACGGGGGGGGGCCTTGAAGATACGCAGTACTTC. Looking up the rest from reference TRBV7-9 and TRBJ2-7 gives the full variable domain: DTGVSQNPRHKITKRGQNVTFRCDPISEHNRLYWYRQTLGQGPEFLTYFQNEAQLEKSRLLSDRFSAERPKGSFSTLEIQRTEQGDSAMYLCASSSTGGGLEDTQYFGPGTRLTVT.